This record looks at one T cell receptor (beta chain) sequence and its context. The germline CDR1 and CDR2 sequences are SGHNT and YYREEE (reference sequence). This CDR3 has 15 amino acids. Trimming took 3 bases from V and 1 from J, leaving 13 bases between them. This sample was taken from a study of cytomegalovirus exposure and HLA in healthy donors. Clones were read by immunoSEQ multiplex PCR, and TCRdb kept only the in-frame ones, dropping some. The sample lists hundreds of thousands of clones, around 87% occurring once. The specimen was PBMCs. The TCR was taken from a man between 18 and 35 years old in good health and CMV-seronegative. V usage is TRBV5-4 and J usage is TRBJ1-1; D gene uncertain. The CDR3 sequence is CASSSPPAGNTEAFF. The CDR3 bases are TGTGCCAGCAGCTCACCCCCCGCAGGGAACACTGAAGCTTTCTTT.